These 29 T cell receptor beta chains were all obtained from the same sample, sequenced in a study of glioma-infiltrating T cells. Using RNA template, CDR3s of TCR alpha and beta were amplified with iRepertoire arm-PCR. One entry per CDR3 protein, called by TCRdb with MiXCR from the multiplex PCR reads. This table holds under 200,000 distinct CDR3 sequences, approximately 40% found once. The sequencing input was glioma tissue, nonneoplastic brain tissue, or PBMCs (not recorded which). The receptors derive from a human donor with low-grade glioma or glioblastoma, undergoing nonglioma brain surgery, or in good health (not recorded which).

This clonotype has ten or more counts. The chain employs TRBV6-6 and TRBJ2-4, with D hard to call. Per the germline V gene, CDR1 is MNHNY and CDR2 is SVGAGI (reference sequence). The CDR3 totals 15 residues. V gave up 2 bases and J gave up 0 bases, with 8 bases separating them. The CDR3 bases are TGTGCCAGCAGTTACAACGTGTTAGCCAAAAACATTCAGTACTTC. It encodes CASSYNVLAKNIQYF.

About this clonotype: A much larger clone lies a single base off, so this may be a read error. CDR3 coding DNA: TGCAGTGCGACCTCCCCGGGACTACATTCGGATACCCAGTACTTC. Translation gives CSATSPGLHSDTQYF. This chain connects TRBV20-1 to TRBJ2-5; 7 nucleotides line up with TRBD2. The J segment lost 8 bases and the V segment lost 6 bases, leaving 18 bases of the junction unmatched. CDR1 DFQATT and CDR2 SNEGSKA come from the germline V gene (reference sequence). The CDR3 totals 15 residues.

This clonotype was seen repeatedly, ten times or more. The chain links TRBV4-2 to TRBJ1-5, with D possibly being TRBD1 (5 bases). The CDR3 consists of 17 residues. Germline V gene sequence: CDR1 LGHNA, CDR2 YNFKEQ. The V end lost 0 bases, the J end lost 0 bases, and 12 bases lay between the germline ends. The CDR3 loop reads CASSQEAQTVSNQPQHF. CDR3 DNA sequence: TGTGCCAGCAGCCAAGAAGCCCAGACAGTTAGCAATCAGCCCCAGCATTTT.

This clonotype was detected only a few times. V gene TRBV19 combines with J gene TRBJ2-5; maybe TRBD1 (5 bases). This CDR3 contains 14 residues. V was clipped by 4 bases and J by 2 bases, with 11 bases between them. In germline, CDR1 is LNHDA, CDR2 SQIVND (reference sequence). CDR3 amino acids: CASSKQESQETQYF. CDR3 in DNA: TGTGCCAGTAGTAAACAGGAAAGTCAAGAGACCCAGTACTTC.

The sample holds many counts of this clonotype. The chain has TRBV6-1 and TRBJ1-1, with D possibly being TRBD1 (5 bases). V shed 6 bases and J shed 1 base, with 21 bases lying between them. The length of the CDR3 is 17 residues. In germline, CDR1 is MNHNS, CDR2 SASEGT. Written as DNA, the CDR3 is TGTGCCAGCAGAGATACCCTTAACAGGCCCTGGAACACTGAAGCTTTCTTT. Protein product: CASRDTLNRPWNTEAFF.

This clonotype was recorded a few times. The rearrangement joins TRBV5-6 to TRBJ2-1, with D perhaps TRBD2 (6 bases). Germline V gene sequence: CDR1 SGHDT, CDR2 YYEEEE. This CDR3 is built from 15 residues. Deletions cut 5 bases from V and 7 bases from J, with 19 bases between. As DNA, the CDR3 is TGTGCCAGCAGATATCGAAGTGGGGGGAAAAATGAGCAGTTCTTC. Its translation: CASRYRSGGKNEQFF.

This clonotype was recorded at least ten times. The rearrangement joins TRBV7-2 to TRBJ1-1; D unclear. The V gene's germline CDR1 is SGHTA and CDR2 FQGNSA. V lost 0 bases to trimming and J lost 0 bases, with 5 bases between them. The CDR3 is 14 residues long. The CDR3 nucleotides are TGTGCCAGCAGCTTAGCAGCCATGAACACTGAAGCTTTCTTT. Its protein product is CASSLAAMNTEAFF.

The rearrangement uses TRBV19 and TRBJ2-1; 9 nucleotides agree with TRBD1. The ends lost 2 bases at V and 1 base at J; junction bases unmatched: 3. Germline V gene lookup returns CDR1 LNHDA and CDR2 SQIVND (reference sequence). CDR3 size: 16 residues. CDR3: CASSIRGQGSYNEQFF. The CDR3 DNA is TGTGCCAGTAGTATAAGGGGACAGGGTTCCTACAATGAGCAGTTCTTC. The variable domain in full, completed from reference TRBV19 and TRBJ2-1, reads DGGITQSPKYLFRKEGQNVTLSCEQNLNHDAMYWYRQDPGQGLRLIYYSQIVNDFQKGDIAEGYSVSREKKESFPLTVTSAQKNPTAFYLCASSIRGQGSYNEQFFGPGTRLTVL.

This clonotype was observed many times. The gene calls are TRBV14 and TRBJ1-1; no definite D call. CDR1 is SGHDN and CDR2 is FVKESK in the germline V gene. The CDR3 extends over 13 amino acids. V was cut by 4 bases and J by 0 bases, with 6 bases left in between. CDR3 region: CASSPQMNTEAFF. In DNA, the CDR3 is TGTGCCAGCAGCCCCCAGATGAACACTGAAGCTTTCTTT.

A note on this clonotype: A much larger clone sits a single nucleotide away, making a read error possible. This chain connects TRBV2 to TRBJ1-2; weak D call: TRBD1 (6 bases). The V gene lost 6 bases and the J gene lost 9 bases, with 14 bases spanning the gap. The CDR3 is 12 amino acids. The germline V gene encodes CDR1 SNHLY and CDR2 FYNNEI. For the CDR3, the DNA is TGTGCCAGCAGATGGACAGAGGGATGCTACACCTTC. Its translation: CASRWTEGCYTF.

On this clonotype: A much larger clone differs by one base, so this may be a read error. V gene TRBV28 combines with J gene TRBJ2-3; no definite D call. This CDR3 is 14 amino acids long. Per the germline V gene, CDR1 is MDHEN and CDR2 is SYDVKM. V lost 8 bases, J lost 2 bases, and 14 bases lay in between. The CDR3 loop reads CASCGLFPTDTQYF. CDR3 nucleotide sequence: TGTGCCAGCTGTGGCTTATTCCCCACAGATACGCAGTATTTT.

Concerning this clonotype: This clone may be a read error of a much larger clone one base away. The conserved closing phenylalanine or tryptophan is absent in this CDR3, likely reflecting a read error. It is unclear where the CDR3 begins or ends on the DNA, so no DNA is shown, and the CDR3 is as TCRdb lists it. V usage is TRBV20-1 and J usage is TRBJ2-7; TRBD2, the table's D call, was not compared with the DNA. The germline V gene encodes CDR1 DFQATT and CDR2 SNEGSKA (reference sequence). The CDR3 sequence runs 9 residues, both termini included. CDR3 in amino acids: CSSGTSGST.

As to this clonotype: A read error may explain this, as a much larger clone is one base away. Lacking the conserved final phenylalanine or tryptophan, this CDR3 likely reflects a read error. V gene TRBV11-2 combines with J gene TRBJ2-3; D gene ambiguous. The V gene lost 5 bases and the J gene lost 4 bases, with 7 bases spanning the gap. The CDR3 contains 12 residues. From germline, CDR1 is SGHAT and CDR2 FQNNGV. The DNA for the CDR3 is TGTGCCAGCAGCCCCCACTCAGATACGCAGTATTTA. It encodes CASSPHSDTQYL.

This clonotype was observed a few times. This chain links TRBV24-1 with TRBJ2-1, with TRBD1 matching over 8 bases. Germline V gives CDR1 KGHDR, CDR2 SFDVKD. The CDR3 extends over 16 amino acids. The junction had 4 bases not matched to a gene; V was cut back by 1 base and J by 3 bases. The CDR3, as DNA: TGTGCCACCAGTGATTTCGTCACAGGGGGCTACAATGAGCAGTTCTTC. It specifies CATSDFVTGGYNEQFF.

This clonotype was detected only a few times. CDR3 amino acids: CASSQDPRLEQYF. CDR3 in DNA: TGTGCCAGCAGCCAAGATCCCCGCTTAGAGCAGTACTTC. This chain links TRBV3-1 with TRBJ2-7; D call uncertain. The CDR3 sequence is 13 residues long. Between the trimmed V and J ends, which lost 0 bases and 7 bases, there was a span of 10 bases. CDR1 and CDR2 (germline): LGHDT, YNNKEL (reference sequence).

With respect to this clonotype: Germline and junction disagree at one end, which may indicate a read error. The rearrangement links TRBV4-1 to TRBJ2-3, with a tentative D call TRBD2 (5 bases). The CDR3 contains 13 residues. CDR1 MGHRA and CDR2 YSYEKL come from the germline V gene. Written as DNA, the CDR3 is TGCGTCAGCGGCCAAGATATAGAAGATACGCAGTATTTT. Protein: CVSGQDIEDTQYF.

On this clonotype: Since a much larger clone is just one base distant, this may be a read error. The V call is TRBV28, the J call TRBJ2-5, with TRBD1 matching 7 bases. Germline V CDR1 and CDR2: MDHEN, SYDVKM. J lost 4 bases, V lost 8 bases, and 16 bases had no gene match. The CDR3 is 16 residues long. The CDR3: CASQPTGVSLGETQYF. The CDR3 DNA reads TGTGCCAGCCAACCTACAGGGGTTAGCCTAGGAGAGACCCAGTACTTC.

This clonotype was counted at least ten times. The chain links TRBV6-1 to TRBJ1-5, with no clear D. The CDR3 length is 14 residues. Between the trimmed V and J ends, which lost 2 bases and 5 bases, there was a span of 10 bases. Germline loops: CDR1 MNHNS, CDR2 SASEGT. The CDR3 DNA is TGTGCCAGCAGTGAACTAACATCATATCAGCCCCAGCATTTT. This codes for CASSELTSYQPQHF.

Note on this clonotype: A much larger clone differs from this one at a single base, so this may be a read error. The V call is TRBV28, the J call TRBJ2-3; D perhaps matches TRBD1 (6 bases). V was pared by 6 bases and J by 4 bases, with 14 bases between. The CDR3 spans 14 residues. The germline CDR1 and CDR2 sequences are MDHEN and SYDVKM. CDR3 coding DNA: TGTGCCAGCAGACAACAGGGTAGCGCAGATACGCAGTATTTT. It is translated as CASRQQGSADTQYF.

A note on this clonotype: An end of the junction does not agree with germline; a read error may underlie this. In DNA form, the CDR3 reads TGCGCCAGCAGCCAAGATTGGGGAAACTCTGGAAGCACCATATATTTT. Encoded protein: CASSQDWGNSGSTIYF. The chain carries TRBV4-1 and TRBJ1-3, with D unresolved. CDR3 length: 16 residues. Germline CDR1 reads MGHRA; CDR2 reads YSYEKL.

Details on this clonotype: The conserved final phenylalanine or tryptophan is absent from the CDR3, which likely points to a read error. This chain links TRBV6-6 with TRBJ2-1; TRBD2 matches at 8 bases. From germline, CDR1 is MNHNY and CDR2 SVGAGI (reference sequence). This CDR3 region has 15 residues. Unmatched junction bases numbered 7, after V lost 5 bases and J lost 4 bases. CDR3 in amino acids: CASSQPGLVYNEQFL. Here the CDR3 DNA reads TGTGCCAGCAGTCAACCGGGACTAGTATACAATGAGCAGTTCCTC.

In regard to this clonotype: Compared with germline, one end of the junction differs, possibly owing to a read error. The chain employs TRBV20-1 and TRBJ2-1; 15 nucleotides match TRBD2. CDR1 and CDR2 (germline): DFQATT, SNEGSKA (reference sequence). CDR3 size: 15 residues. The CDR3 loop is CSAGGLAGGEYDQFF. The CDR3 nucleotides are TGCAGTGCAGGGGGACTAGCGGGAGGTGAATATGATCAGTTCTTC.

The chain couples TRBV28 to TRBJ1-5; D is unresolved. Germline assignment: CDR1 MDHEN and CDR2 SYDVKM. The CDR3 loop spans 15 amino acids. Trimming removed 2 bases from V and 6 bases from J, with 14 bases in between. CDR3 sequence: CASSLEGSSVQPQHF. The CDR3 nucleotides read TGTGCCAGCAGTTTAGAGGGCTCTTCGGTTCAGCCCCAGCATTTT.

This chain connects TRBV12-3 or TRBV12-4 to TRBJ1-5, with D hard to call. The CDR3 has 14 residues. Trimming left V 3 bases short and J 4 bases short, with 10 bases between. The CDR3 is CASSFSVGNQPQHF. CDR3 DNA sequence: TGTGCCAGCAGTTTCTCTGTGGGAAATCAGCCCCAGCATTTT.

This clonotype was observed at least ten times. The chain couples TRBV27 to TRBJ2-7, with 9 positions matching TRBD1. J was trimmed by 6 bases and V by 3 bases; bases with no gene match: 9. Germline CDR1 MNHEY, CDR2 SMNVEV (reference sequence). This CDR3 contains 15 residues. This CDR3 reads CASSFSYRGLFEQYF. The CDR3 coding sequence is TGTGCCAGCAGTTTTTCCTACAGGGGGCTTTTCGAGCAGTACTTC.

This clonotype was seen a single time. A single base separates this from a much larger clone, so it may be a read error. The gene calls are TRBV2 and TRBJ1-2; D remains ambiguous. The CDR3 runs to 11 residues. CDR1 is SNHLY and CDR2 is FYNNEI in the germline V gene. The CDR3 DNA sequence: TGTGCCAGCGTGGAAAACTATGTCTACACCTTC. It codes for CASVENYVYTF. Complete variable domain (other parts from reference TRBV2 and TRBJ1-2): EPEVTQTPSHQVTQMGQEVILRCVPISNHLYFYWYRQILGQKVEFLVSFYNNEISEKSEIFDDQFSVERPDGSNFTLKIRSTKLEDSAMYFCASVENYVYTFGSGTRLTVV.

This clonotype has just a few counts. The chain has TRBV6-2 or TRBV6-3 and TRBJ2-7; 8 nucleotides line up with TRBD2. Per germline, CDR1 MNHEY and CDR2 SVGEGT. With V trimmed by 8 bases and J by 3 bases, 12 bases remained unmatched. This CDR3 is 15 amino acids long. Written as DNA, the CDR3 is TGTGCCAGCTCCAAAGCCGGGACTAGAGACTACGAGCAGTACTTC. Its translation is CASSKAGTRDYEQYF.

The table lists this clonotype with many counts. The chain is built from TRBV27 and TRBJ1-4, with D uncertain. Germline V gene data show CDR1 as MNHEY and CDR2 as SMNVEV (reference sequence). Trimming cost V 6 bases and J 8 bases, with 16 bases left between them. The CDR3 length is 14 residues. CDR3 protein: CASRAGGVREKLFF. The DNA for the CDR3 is TGTGCCAGCAGGGCGGGCGGGGTCAGAGAAAAACTGTTTTTT.

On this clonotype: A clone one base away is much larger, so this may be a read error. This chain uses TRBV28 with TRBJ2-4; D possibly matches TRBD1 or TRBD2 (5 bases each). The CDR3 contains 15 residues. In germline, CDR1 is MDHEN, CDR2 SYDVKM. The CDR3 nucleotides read TGTGCCAGCAGGCCTGCAGGGCTAGCCAAATACATTCAGTACTTC. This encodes CASRPAGLAKYIQYF.